These 15 T cell receptor beta chains were sequenced from one sample in a study of cytomegalovirus exposure and HLA in healthy donors. PCR used 60 Vbeta primers and 13 Jbeta primers. Profiling relied on immunoSEQ multiplex PCR, and the TCRdb table lists in-frame clones only, not all of them. The table records 140,000 to 150,000 clones, 65% to 85% of them present only once. The specimen sequenced was PBMCs. These receptors were taken from a man younger than 45 in good health and CMV-seronegative.

V usage is TRBV18 and J usage is TRBJ2-2; 7 bases match TRBD1. Germline values: CDR1 KGHSH, CDR2 LQKENI. V was clipped by 3 bases and J by 5 bases; unmatched bases: 6. This CDR3 region has 15 residues. The CDR3 region is CASSPLTGMTGELFF. CDR3 DNA: TGTGCCAGCTCACCTCTGACAGGGATGACCGGGGAGCTGTTTTTT.

The J gene is TRBJ2-2, the V gene TRBV6-5, with D possibly TRBD1 on 5 matching bases. Germline-derived CDR1 and CDR2 are MNHEY and SVGAGI. The CDR3 covers 15 residues. Trimming removed 0 bases from V and 4 bases from J, with 9 bases in between. The CDR3 spells CASSYSPTATGELFF. The CDR3 DNA follows: TGTGCCAGCAGTTACTCCCCGACAGCCACCGGGGAGCTGTTTTTT.

V is TRBV6-1 and J is TRBJ1-1; perhaps TRBD1 as D (6 bases). CDR3 size: 14 residues. Germline CDR1 MNHNS, CDR2 SASEGT. Trimming cost V 7 bases and J 4 bases, with 16 bases left between them. The CDR3 loop reads CASNLGGGSTEAFF. The CDR3 bases are TGTGCCAGCAATCTAGGGGGGGGTAGCACTGAAGCTTTCTTT.

This clone was counted only a few times. J is TRBJ1-2 and V is TRBV4-1, with D perhaps TRBD1 (6 bases). CDR1 is MGHRA and CDR2 is YSYEKL in the germline V gene. The CDR3 totals 14 residues. V lost 4 bases to trimming and J lost 3 bases, with 12 bases between them. In nucleotides, the CDR3 is TGCGCCAGCAGCCCCTCATGGACAGACTATGGCTACACCTTC. Translated, it gives CASSPSWTDYGYTF.

The chain combines TRBV28 with TRBJ1-1; 9 nucleotides align to TRBD1. CDR3 size: 15 residues. Germline CDR1 is MDHEN and CDR2 is SYDVKM. V was pared by 5 bases and J by 4 bases, with 8 bases of the junction left unmatched. The CDR3 region has the DNA TGTGCCAGCAGTCCCATGGGACAGGGTATCACTGAAGCTTTCTTT. Translating it yields CASSPMGQGITEAFF. The full variable domain, rest sourced from reference TRBV28 and TRBJ1-1, is DVKVTQSSRYLVKRTGEKVFLECVQDMDHENMFWYRQDPGLGLRLIYFSYDVKMKEKGDIPEGYSVSREKKERFSLILESASTNQTSMYLCASSPMGQGITEAFFGQGTRLTVV.

The CDR3, as DNA: TGTGCCACCGCCGGCACAGTCAACACTGAAGCTTTCTTT. Its protein product is CATAGTVNTEAFF. This chain links TRBV5-8 with TRBJ1-1; no clear D gene. The V gene lost 9 bases and the J gene lost 2 bases, with 14 bases spanning the gap. The CDR3 is made up of 13 amino acids. The germline V gene has CDR1 SGHTS and CDR2 YDEGEE.

Only one count was recorded for this clone. The rearrangement links TRBV27 to TRBJ1-2; TRBD1 might be the D (5 bases). This CDR3 has 14 residues. The V end lost 2 bases, the J end lost 4 bases, and 11 bases lay between the germline ends. Germline CDR1 is MNHEY and CDR2 is SMNVEV (reference sequence). The CDR3 coding sequence is TGTGCCAGCAGTTTACAGGGCGGCGGCTATGGCTACACCTTC. This encodes CASSLQGGGYGYTF.

V and J are TRBV19 and TRBJ2-3; TRBD2 matches at 8 bases. The CDR3 sequence is 15 residues long. With 3 bases clipped from V and 2 bases from J, the junction kept 4 bases outside the gene matches. Germline assignment: CDR1 LNHDA and CDR2 SQIVND (reference sequence). The CDR3 sequence is CASSMVAGNTDTQYF. Here the CDR3 DNA reads TGTGCCAGTAGTATGGTAGCGGGGAACACAGATACGCAGTATTTT.

As regards this clone: The same CDR3 arises from other DNA sequences in this sample as well. This chain joins TRBV28 and TRBJ2-7; no clear D. This CDR3 region has 12 residues. Trimming shortened V by 1 base and J by 3 bases, and 4 bases separated the two germline ends. The germline CDR1 and CDR2 sequences are MDHEN and SYDVKM. The CDR3 reads CASSLSGYEQYF. CDR3 nucleotide sequence: TGTGCCAGCAGTTTATCGGGCTACGAGCAGTACTTC.

Only one count was recorded for this clone. The chain employs TRBV6-5 and TRBJ1-5; D is ambiguous. The germline V and J ends were trimmed by 3 bases and 2 bases, with 8 bases remaining between them. CDR3 size: 14 residues. Per the germline V gene, CDR1 is MNHEY and CDR2 is SVGAGI. Written as DNA, the CDR3 is TGTGCCAGCAGTTATGTGTCAGGCAATCAGCCCCAGCATTTT. Translated: CASSYVSGNQPQHF.

The chain uses TRBV27 and TRBJ1-2; a weak D match, TRBD1 (6 bases). Looked up from germline, CDR1 is MNHEY and CDR2 is SMNVEV (reference sequence). The CDR3 covers 14 residues. V was clipped by 5 bases and J by 4 bases, with 14 bases between them. The CDR3 region is CASSPRQEVYGYTF. In nucleotides, the CDR3 is TGTGCCAGCAGTCCGCGACAGGAAGTCTATGGCTACACCTTC.

The chain couples TRBV7-2 to TRBJ1-5; 9 bases line up with TRBD1. J lost 0 bases, V lost 3 bases, and 3 bases had no gene match. The CDR3 covers 16 residues. The germline V gene encodes CDR1 SGHTA and CDR2 FQGNSA. In nucleotides, the CDR3 is TGTGCCAGCAGCTTGGGACAGGGAGGTAGCAATCAGCCCCAGCATTTT. Amino acid sequence: CASSLGQGGSNQPQHF.

The V call is TRBV11-1, the J call TRBJ2-5; TRBD1 might be the D (6 bases). Germline V lookup: CDR1 SGHAT, CDR2 FQDESV (reference sequence). The CDR3 loop spans 14 amino acids. The V end lost 5 bases, the J end lost 2 bases, and 12 bases lay between the germline ends. This CDR3 reads CASSPRTVQETQYF. DNA of the CDR3: TGTGCCAGCAGCCCAAGGACAGTTCAAGAGACCCAGTACTTC.

The chain carries TRBV6-5 and TRBJ2-5; a possible D gene is TRBD1 (6 bases). There are 14 residues in the CDR3. Per germline, CDR1 MNHEY and CDR2 SVGAGI. The V and J ends lost 4 bases and 0 bases respectively, with 9 bases between them. The CDR3 loop is CASSWTEYQETQYF. CDR3 sequence (DNA): TGTGCCAGCAGTTGGACAGAGTACCAAGAGACCCAGTACTTC.

This chain joins TRBV28 and TRBJ2-5; perhaps TRBD2 as D (5 bases). The CDR3 is made up of 12 amino acids. With 4 bases removed from V and 5 bases from J, the gap between germline ends came to 8 bases. Per the germline V gene, CDR1 is MDHEN and CDR2 is SYDVKM. CDR3 sequence (DNA): TGTGCCAGCAGTTCCTCGGGGGAGACCCAGTACTTC. Its translation is CASSSSGETQYF.